The count of the clone carrying this T cell receptor (beta chain) is one. This sample stems from a study of OX40 agonist ivuxolimab in advanced cancers. Study information: Mean age approximately 59 years, range about 20 to 85; roughly 80% male. Partial responses, seen in three patients, involved one hepatocellular carcinoma and two cutaneous melanomas.

Anyone with autoimmune disease history or systemic immunosuppression was excluded. TCRdb keeps only in-frame clones here, not all; method: immunoSEQ multiplex PCR. The sample yields around 25,000 clones, 83% seen once. CDR3 size: 15 residues. Trimming at V came to 4 bases and at J to 3 bases, leaving 4 bases not matched to a gene. This TCR was sampled from an adult with an advanced solid tumor such as melanoma, head and neck, liver or kidney cancer. Sequencing was performed on CD4+ or CD8+ T cells sorted from blood, taken in a trial of the OX40 agonist ivuxolimab. This chain links TRBV23-1 with TRBJ1-1, with 11 bases matching TRBD1. TRBV23-1 is placed among ORFs of uncertain function. CDR3: CASSLRGQGDTEAFF. Written as DNA, the CDR3 is TGCGCCAGCAGTCTAAGGGGACAGGGGGACACTGAAGCTTTCTTT.